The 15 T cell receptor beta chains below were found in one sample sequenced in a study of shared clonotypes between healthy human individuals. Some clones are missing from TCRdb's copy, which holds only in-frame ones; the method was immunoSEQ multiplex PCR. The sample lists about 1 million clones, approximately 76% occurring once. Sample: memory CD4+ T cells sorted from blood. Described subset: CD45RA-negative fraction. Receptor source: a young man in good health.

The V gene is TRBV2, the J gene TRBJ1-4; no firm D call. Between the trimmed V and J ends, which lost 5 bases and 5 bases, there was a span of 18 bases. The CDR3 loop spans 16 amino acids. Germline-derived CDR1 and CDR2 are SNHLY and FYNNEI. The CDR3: CASSPDGLVVNEKLFF. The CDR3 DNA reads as TGTGCCAGCAGTCCTGACGGATTGGTGGTCAATGAAAAACTGTTTTTT.

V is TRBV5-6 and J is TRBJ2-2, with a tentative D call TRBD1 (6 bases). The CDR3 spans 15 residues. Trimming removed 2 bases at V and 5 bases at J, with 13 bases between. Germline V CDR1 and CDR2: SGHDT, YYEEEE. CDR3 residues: CASSFNRVATGELFF. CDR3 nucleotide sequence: TGTGCCAGCAGCTTTAACAGGGTAGCTACCGGGGAGCTGTTTTTT.

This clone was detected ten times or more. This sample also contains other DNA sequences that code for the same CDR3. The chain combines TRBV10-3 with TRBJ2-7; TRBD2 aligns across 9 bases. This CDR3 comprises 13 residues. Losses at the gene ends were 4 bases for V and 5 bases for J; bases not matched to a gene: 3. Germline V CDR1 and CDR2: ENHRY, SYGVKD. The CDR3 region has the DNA TGTGCCATCAGTGTCGGGACTAGCAACGAGCAGTACTTC. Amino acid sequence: CAISVGTSNEQYF.

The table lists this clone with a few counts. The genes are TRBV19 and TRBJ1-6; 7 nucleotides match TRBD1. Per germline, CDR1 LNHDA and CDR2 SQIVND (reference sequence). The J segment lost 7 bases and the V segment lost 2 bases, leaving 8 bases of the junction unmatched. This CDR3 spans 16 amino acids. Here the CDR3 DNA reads TGTGCCAGTAGTATATCCACCGGGACAGCGAATTCACCCCTCCACTTT. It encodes CASSISTGTANSPLHF.

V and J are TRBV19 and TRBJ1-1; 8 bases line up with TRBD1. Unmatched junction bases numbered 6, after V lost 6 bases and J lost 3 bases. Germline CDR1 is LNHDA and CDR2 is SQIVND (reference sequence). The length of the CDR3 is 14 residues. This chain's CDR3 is CASRGDRLYTEAFF. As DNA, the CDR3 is TGTGCCAGTAGGGGGGACAGGTTATACACTGAAGCTTTCTTT.

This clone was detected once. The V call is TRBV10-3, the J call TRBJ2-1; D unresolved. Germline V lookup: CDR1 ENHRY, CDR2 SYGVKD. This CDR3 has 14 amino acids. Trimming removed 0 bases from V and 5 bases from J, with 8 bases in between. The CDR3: CAISESRNNNEQFF. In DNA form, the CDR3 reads TGTGCCATCAGTGAGTCCCGGAATAACAATGAGCAGTTCTTC.

The CDR3 DNA reads TGTGCCACCAGCAGAGTGGCAACCGGCCATGGGAGCTATGGCTACACCTTC. This codes for CATSRVATGHGSYGYTF. The chain recombines TRBV15 with TRBJ1-2; D ambiguous. The CDR3 spans 17 residues. The germline V and J ends were trimmed by 1 base and 4 bases, with 19 bases remaining between them. Per germline, CDR1 LNHNV and CDR2 YYDKDF (reference sequence).

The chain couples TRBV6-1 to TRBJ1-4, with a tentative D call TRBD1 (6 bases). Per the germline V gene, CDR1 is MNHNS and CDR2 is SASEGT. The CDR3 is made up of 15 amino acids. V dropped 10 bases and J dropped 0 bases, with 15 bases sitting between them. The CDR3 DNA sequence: TGTGCCATCAGGAAGGGGGGGGCAACTAATGAAAAACTGTTTTTT. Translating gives CAIRKGGATNEKLFF.

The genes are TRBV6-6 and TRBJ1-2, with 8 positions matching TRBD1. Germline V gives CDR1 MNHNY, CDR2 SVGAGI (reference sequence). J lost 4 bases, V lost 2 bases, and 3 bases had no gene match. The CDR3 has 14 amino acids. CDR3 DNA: TGTGCCAGCAGTTACCGCGACAGGGGCTATGGCTACACCTTC. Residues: CASSYRDRGYGYTF.

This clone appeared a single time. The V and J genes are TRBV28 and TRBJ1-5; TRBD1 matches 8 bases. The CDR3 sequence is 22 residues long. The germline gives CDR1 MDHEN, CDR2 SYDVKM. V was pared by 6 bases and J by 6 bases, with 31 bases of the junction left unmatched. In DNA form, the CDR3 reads TGTGCCAGCAGACTAGGACAGGGACGGGGCAGTGGGCGGACGGGAAGTGGTCAGCCCCAGCATTTT. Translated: CASRLGQGRGSGRTGSGQPQHF. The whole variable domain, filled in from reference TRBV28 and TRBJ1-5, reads DVKVTQSSRYLVKRTGEKVFLECVQDMDHENMFWYRQDPGLGLRLIYFSYDVKMKEKGDIPEGYSVSREKKERFSLILESASTNQTSMYLCASRLGQGRGSGRTGSGQPQHFGDGTRLSIL.

CDR3 region: CASSLEAAALYNEQFF. CDR3 DNA: TGTGCCAGCAGCTTGGAGGCAGCGGCCCTCTACAATGAGCAGTTCTTC. The chain is built from TRBV5-4 and TRBJ2-1; weak D call: TRBD2 (5 bases). The CDR3 covers 16 residues. The ends were cut back, 0 bases at V and 3 bases at J, with 13 bases in the middle. CDR1 SGHNT and CDR2 YYREEE come from the germline V gene (reference sequence). The full variable domain, rest sourced from reference TRBV5-4 and TRBJ2-1, is ETGVTQSPTHLIKTRGQQVTLRCSSQSGHNTVSWYQQALGQGPQFIFQYYREEENGRGNFPPRFSGLQFPNYSSELNVNALELDDSALYLCASSLEAAALYNEQFFGPGTRLTVL.

The chain's CDR3 is CATRVTAGEKLFF. In DNA form, the CDR3 reads TGTGCCACCAGAGTGACTGCCGGGGAAAAACTGTTTTTT. The chain has TRBV15 and TRBJ1-4; D is undetermined. CDR1 LNHNV and CDR2 YYDKDF come from the germline V gene (reference sequence). V gave up 6 bases and J gave up 8 bases, with 13 bases separating them. CDR3 length: 13 residues.

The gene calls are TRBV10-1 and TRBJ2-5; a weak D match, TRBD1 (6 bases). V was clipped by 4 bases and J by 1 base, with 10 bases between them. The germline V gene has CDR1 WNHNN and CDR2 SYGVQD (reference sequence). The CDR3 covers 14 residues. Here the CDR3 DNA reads TGCGCCAGCAGTGCGGACAGTTTCCAAGAGACCCAGTACTTC. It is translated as CASSADSFQETQYF.

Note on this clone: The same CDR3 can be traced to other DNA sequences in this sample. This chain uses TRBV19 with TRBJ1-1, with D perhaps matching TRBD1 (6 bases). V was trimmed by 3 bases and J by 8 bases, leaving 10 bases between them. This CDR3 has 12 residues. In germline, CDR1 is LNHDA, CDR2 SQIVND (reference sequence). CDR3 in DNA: TGTGCCAGTAGTATTTTAGGGACAGAAGCTTTCTTT. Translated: CASSILGTEAFF.

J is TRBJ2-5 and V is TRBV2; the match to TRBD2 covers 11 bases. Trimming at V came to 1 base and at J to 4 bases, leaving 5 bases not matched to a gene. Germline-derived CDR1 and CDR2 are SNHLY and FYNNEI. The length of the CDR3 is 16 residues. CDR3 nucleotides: TGTGCCAGCAGTGAAGGTCTAGCGGGGGGTTCAGAGACCCAGTACTTC. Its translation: CASSEGLAGGSETQYF.